Shown below are 21 T cell receptor beta chains from a single sample sequenced in a study of OX40 agonist ivuxolimab in advanced cancers. TCRdb's copy holds only in-frame clones and misses some; the assay was immunoSEQ multiplex PCR. The data contain approximately 70,000 clones, approximately 88% of them singletons. Sequencing used CD4+ or CD8+ T cells sorted from blood, obtained in a trial of the OX40 agonist ivuxolimab. These receptors all stem from an adult with an advanced solid tumor such as melanoma, head and neck, liver or kidney cancer.

The V and J genes are TRBV7-8 and TRBJ1-2, with no clear D. CDR1 is SGHVS, CDR2 FQNEAQ, per germline. This CDR3 region has 14 residues. V was pared by 2 bases and J by 7 bases, with 14 bases between. This CDR3 is CASSLQPREGGYTF. The CDR3 DNA reads TGTGCCAGCAGCTTACAACCAAGGGAGGGTGGCTACACCTTC.

J is TRBJ1-1 and V is TRBV19; D is unresolved. Looked up from germline, CDR1 is LNHDA and CDR2 is SQIVND (reference sequence). The CDR3 is 14 residues long. Trimming took 4 bases from V and 4 from J, leaving 13 bases between them. CDR3 protein: CASSKGLYGTEAFF. As DNA, the CDR3 is TGTGCCAGTAGTAAAGGCCTTTACGGCACTGAAGCTTTCTTT.

As concerns this clone: Other DNA variants within this sample encode the same CDR3. The V gene is TRBV5-1, the J gene TRBJ2-5, with unresolved D. V was pared by 0 bases and J by 2 bases, with 2 bases between. CDR3 length: 12 residues. In germline, CDR1 is SGHRS, CDR2 YFSETQ. The CDR3 protein is CASSLGQETQYF. CDR3 DNA: TGCGCCAGCAGCTTGGGACAAGAGACCCAGTACTTC.

The chain couples TRBV7-9 to TRBJ2-2, with TRBD2 matching 8 bases. Germline CDR1 SEHNR, CDR2 FQNEAQ (reference sequence). With V trimmed by 3 bases and J by 3 bases, 9 bases remained unmatched. The CDR3 covers 17 residues. The CDR3 region has the DNA TGTGCCAGCAGCTTCCCTCTATGGCGGGAGGACACCGGGGAGCTGTTTTTT. This gives the protein CASSFPLWREDTGELFF. Looking up the rest from reference TRBV7-9 and TRBJ2-2 gives the full variable domain: DTGVSQNPRHKITKRGQNVTFRCDPISEHNRLYWYRQTLGQGPEFLTYFQNEAQLEKSRLLSDRFSAERPKGSFSTLEIQRTEQGDSAMYLCASSFPLWREDTGELFFGEGSRLTVL.

The chain employs TRBV5-4 and TRBJ1-5; D is unresolved. This CDR3 is 16 amino acids long. V was clipped by 0 bases and J by 4 bases, with 14 bases between them. Germline CDR1 SGHNT, CDR2 YYREEE (reference sequence). CDR3 DNA sequence: TGTGCCAGCAGCTTGGCTGGCAGAGGAGCTAATCAGCCCCAGCATTTT. It encodes CASSLAGRGANQPQHF.

This chain uses TRBV15 with TRBJ1-5; 7 positions agree with TRBD1. The CDR3 contains 16 residues. Germline CDR1 and CDR2: LNHNV and YYDKDF (reference sequence). V was clipped by 3 bases and J by 1 base; unmatched bases: 6. CDR3 nucleotides: TGTGCCACCAGCAGTACCAGACAGGGCAGCAATCAGCCCCAGCATTTT. It translates to CATSSTRQGSNQPQHF.

The gene calls are TRBV1 and TRBJ2-2; the DNA was not used to check the table's D call, TRBD2. TRBV1 is designated a pseudogene. The CDR3 extends over 17 amino acids. The CDR3 bases are TGCACCAGCAGCCCGCGGAGCGGGGGGGCCTACACCGGGGAGCTGTTTTTT. Translation gives CTSSPRSGGAYTGELFF.

This sequence joins TRBV6-5 and TRBJ2-7; possibly TRBD2 for D (6 bases). The CDR3 runs to 13 residues. Trimming removed 6 bases from V and 3 bases from J, with 12 bases in between. CDR1 and CDR2 from the germline V gene are MNHEY and SVGAGI. In DNA form, the CDR3 reads TGTGCCAGCAGACCCGGGACTCACTACGAGCAGTACTTC. Amino acids: CASRPGTHYEQYF.

CDR3 in DNA: TGCGCCAGCAGCCTTCGGGAGGGTGGAACCTATAATTCACCCCTCCACTTT. This translates into CASSLREGGTYNSPLHF. The chain carries TRBV4-1 and TRBJ1-6; D is undetermined. The CDR3 contains 17 residues. Germline assignment: CDR1 MGHRA and CDR2 YSYEKL. V shed 4 bases and J shed 2 bases, with 15 bases lying between them.

The gene calls are TRBV10-2 and TRBJ1-1; D is perhaps TRBD1 (6 bases). CDR1 is WSHSY and CDR2 is SAAADI in the germline V gene. V was pared by 7 bases and J by 2 bases, with 11 bases between. The CDR3 runs 13 residues. Here the CDR3 reads CASMRQVNTEAFF. In nucleotides, the CDR3 is TGCGCCAGCATGAGACAGGTTAACACTGAAGCTTTCTTT.

The chain uses TRBV27 and TRBJ2-1; 7 bases agree with TRBD1. The J segment lost 4 bases and the V segment lost 5 bases, leaving 8 bases of the junction unmatched. The CDR3 totals 15 residues. Germline V CDR1 and CDR2: MNHEY, SMNVEV (reference sequence). The CDR3 nucleotides are TGTGCCAGCAGTCCAACGGGACAGCCTTACAATGAGCAGTTCTTC. Amino acid sequence: CASSPTGQPYNEQFF.

The rearrangement uses TRBV30 and TRBJ2-5; TRBD2 is a possible D gene (5 bases). The CDR3 contains 15 residues. Trimming stripped 5 bases from V and 5 bases from J, with 21 bases between. The germline V gene encodes CDR1 GTSNPN and CDR2 SVGIG (reference sequence). CDR3 amino acids: CAWVAPAPKRETQYF. The CDR3 DNA follows: TGTGCCTGGGTTGCCCCGGCGCCGAAGCGGGAGACCCAGTACTTC. Combining the CDR3 with reference TRBV30 and TRBJ2-5 gives the whole variable domain SQTIHQWPATLVQPVGSPLSLECTVEGTSNPNLYWYRQAAGRGLQLLFYSVGIGQISSEVPQNLSASRPQDRQFILSSKKLLLSDSGFYLCAWVAPAPKRETQYFGPGTRLLVL.

CDR3 region: CASSWPGNPGELFF. In DNA form, the CDR3 reads TGTGCCAGTAGTTGGCCGGGGAATCCCGGGGAGCTGTTTTTT. The gene calls are TRBV19 and TRBJ2-2, with D possibly TRBD2 on 5 matching bases. Trimming took off 5 bases at V and 6 bases at J, with 13 bases between the two ends. Germline CDR1 LNHDA, CDR2 SQIVND (reference sequence). CDR3 size: 14 residues.

The chain carries TRBV5-1 and TRBJ2-2, with 7 bases that match TRBD1. J gave up 4 bases and V 4 bases, and 10 bases lay outside the gene matches. Germline-derived CDR1 and CDR2 are SGHRS and YFSETQ. The length of the CDR3 is 16 residues. The CDR3 loop reads CASSDSGTEVTGELFF. For the CDR3, the DNA is TGCGCCAGCAGCGATTCCGGGACAGAGGTCACCGGGGAGCTGTTTTTT.

The rearrangement uses TRBV18 and TRBJ2-1; D may be TRBD2 (6 bases). CDR1 and CDR2 (germline): KGHSH, LQKENI. CDR3 length equals 16 residues. V dropped 4 bases and J dropped 10 bases, with 23 bases sitting between them. In nucleotides, the CDR3 is TGTGCCAGCTCACAGGGATTGGACCCCTCCGGGAGCGAGCAGTTCTTC. Translating gives CASSQGLDPSGSEQFF.

The J gene is TRBJ2-1, the V gene TRBV7-2; TRBD2 aligns across 11 bases. This CDR3 has 15 residues. Looked up from germline, CDR1 is SGHTA and CDR2 is FQGNSA. J was trimmed by 3 bases and V by 5 bases; bases with no gene match: 3. The CDR3 spells CASSILAGVYNEQFF. CDR3 nucleotides: TGTGCCAGCAGCATACTAGCGGGGGTCTACAATGAGCAGTTCTTC.

The chain has TRBV6-5 and TRBJ2-7; no definite D call. Germline V gives CDR1 MNHEY, CDR2 SVGAGI. The V gene lost 0 bases and the J gene lost 4 bases, with 10 bases spanning the gap. The CDR3 loop spans 14 amino acids. CDR3 coding DNA: TGTGCCAGCAGTTACTCGATTCCGGAATACGAGCAGTACTTC. Its protein is CASSYSIPEYEQYF.

The rearrangement joins TRBV2 to TRBJ1-2, with 8 bases identical to TRBD1. From germline, CDR1 is SNHLY and CDR2 FYNNEI. This CDR3 region has 11 residues. V was pared by 8 bases and J by 6 bases, with 2 bases of the junction left unmatched. CDR3 sequence reads: CASWTGNGYTF. Here the CDR3 DNA reads TGTGCCAGCTGGACAGGGAATGGCTACACCTTC.

For this clone: Other DNA variants within this sample encode the same CDR3. The chain recombines TRBV9 with TRBJ2-6, with D possibly TRBD1 on 5 matching bases. The CDR3 has 15 residues. Germline V CDR1 and CDR2: SGDLS, YYNGEE. Between the trimmed V and J ends, which lost 2 bases and 0 bases, there was a span of 6 bases. The CDR3 loop reads CASSVDSSGANVLTF. CDR3 in DNA: TGTGCCAGCAGCGTCGACAGCTCTGGGGCCAACGTCCTGACTTTC.

This rearrangement joins TRBV5-6 to TRBJ1-2; tentatively, D is TRBD1 (6 bases). The germline CDR1 and CDR2 sequences are SGHDT and YYEEEE. The CDR3 covers 15 residues. The germline V and J ends were trimmed by 3 bases and 4 bases, with 16 bases remaining between them. CDR3 bases: TGTGCCAGCAGCTCAAGGACAGAAACGCTCTATGGCTACACCTTC. Translated: CASSSRTETLYGYTF.

The chain carries TRBV6-1 and TRBJ1-1; D remains unclear. This CDR3 contains 14 residues. Germline values: CDR1 MNHNS, CDR2 SASEGT. Trimming shortened V by 0 bases and J by 8 bases, and 13 bases separated the two germline ends. The CDR3 region is CASSEALQENEAFF. The CDR3 nucleotides read TGTGCCAGCAGTGAAGCGCTTCAGGAAAACGAAGCTTTCTTT.